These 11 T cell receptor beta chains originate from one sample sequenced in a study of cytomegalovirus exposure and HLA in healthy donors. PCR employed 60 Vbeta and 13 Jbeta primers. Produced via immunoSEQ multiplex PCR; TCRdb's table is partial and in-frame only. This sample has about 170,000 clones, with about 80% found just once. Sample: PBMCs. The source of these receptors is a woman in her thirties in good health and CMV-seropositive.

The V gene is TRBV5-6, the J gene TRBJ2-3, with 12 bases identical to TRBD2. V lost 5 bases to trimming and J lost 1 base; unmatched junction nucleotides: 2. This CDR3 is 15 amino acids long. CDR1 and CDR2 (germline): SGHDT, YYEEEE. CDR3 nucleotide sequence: TGTGCCAGCAGACGACTAGCGGGGGGCACAGATACGCAGTATTTT. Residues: CASRRLAGGTDTQYF.

The CDR3 reads CASRPTGGLGHEQYF. CDR3 nucleotide sequence: TGCGCCAGCAGGCCGACAGGGGGCCTTGGTCACGAGCAGTACTTC. The chain employs TRBV10-2 and TRBJ2-7, with TRBD1 matching over 10 bases. The CDR3 consists of 15 residues. V gave up 6 bases and J gave up 5 bases; unmatched junction bases: 10. Germline V gene sequence: CDR1 WSHSY, CDR2 SAAADI.

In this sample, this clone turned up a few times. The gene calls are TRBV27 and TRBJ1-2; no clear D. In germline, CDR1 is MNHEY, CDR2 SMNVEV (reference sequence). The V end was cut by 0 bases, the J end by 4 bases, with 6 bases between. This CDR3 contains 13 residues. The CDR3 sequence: CASSLSPSYGYTF. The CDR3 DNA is TGTGCCAGCAGTTTATCCCCGAGCTATGGCTACACCTTC.

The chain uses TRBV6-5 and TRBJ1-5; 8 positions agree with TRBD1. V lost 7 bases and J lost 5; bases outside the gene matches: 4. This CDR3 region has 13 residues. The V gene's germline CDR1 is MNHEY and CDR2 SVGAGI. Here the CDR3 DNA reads TGTGCCAGCATGGACAGGGCGGATCAGCCCCAGCATTTT. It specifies CASMDRADQPQHF.

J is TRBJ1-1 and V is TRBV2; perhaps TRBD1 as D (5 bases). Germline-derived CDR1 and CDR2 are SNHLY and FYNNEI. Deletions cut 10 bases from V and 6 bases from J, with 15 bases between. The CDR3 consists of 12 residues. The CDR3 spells CATQLRDSEAFF. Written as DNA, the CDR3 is TGTGCCACCCAACTCAGGGATTCTGAAGCTTTCTTT.

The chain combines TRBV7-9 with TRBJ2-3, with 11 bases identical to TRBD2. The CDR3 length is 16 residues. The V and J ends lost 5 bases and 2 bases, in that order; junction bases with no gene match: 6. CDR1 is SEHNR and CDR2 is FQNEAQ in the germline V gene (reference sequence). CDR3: CASSRRTSGFTDTQYF. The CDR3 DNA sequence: TGTGCCAGCAGCCGAAGGACTAGCGGGTTCACAGATACGCAGTATTTT.

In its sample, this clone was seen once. The CDR3 reads CASSLVGTDYGYTF. The CDR3 DNA reads as TGTGCCAGCAGCTTGGTCGGGACAGATTATGGCTACACCTTC. The chain joins TRBV5-8 to TRBJ1-2, with 7 bases that match TRBD1. CDR1 and CDR2 from the germline V gene are SGHTS and YDEGEE. The CDR3 spans 14 residues. Trimming took 0 bases from V and 5 from J; bases not matched to a gene: 4.

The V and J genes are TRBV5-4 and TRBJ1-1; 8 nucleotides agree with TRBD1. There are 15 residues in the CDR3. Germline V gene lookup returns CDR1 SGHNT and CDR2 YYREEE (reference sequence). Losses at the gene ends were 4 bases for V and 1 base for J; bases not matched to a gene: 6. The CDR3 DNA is TGTGCCAGCAGCCCTAAGACAGGGGAGAACACTGAAGCTTTCTTT. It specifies CASSPKTGENTEAFF.

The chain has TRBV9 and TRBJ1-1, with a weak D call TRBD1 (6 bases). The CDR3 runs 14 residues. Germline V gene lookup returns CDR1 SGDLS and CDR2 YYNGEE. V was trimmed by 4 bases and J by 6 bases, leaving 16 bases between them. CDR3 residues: CASSYSGTISEAFF. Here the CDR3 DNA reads TGTGCCAGCAGCTATTCCGGGACAATCTCTGAAGCTTTCTTT.

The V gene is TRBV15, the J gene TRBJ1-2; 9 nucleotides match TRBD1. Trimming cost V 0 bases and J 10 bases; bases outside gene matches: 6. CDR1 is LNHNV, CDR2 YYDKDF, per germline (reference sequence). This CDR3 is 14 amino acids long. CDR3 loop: CATSRDQGQGYYTF. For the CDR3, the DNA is TGTGCCACCAGCAGAGATCAGGGACAGGGATACTACACCTTC.

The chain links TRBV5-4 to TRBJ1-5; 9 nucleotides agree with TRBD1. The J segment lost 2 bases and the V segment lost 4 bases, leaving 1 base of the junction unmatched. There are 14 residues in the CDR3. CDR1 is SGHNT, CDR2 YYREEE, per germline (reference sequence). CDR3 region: CASSRDRGNQPQHF. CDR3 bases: TGTGCCAGCAGCAGGGACAGGGGCAATCAGCCCCAGCATTTT.